This T cell receptor (beta chain) was sequenced for a study of OX40 agonist ivuxolimab in advanced cancers. Broadly, across the study: Ivuxolimab was a fully human IgG2 agonistic monoclonal antibody targeting the costimulatory receptor OX40 (CD134). Partial responses occurred in three dose-escalation patients: two with cutaneous melanoma and one with hepatocellular carcinoma. Intravenous ivuxolimab was administered to patients every 2 weeks at six dose levels: 0.01, 0.1, 0.3, 1.5, 3 and 10 mg/kg. Of the approximately 53 patients in dose escalation, about 20 had hepatocellular carcinoma, some 15 had melanoma, 9 had renal cell carcinoma and 9 had head and neck cancer. In the dose-escalation cohort, 82.7% of patients were male, and the mean age was around 60 years, with a range of 23 to 79. The paper describes the monotherapy dose-escalation part (N ≈ 52 patients) of the phase I trial of ivuxolimab. Peripheral TCRbeta sequencing was intended to test whether TCR sequence diversity was altered and clonal T-cell expansion was caused by ivuxolimab. Patients were allowed to have had prior anti-PD-1, anti-PD-L1 or anti-CTLA-4 therapy, and 30% to 40% of the dose-escalation patients had previously received checkpoint inhibitors.

Genomic DNA was extracted from sorted cells for sequencing of the TCRbeta CDR3 region. TCRbeta CDR3 regions were sequenced using the immunoSEQ Assay. TCRdb obtained this table from immuneACCESS and retained in-frame rearrangements with V and J assigned. These tables miss some clones; where compared with another copy, unresolved V genes account for less than half of the shortfall, and the remainder is unexplained. The sample profile shows over 60,000 clones; approximately 94% of them were found once. The ten largest clones represent 15% to 19% of the sample. The trial excluded patients who had a history of autoimmune disease or were on systemic immunosuppression. Peripheral blood for TCR sequencing was collected from all dose cohorts at baseline, on cycle 4 day 1, and on cycle 7 day 1. Samples were obtained from an open-label, multicenter, first-in-human phase I dose-escalation trial of ivuxolimab. Adults with locally advanced or metastatic melanoma, renal cell carcinoma, hepatocellular carcinoma or head and neck squamous cell carcinoma were enrolled in the trial. Before TCR sequencing, CD4+ and CD8+ T cells were separately sorted from peripheral blood.

Beyond this particular receptor, the publication reports: At doses of 0.1 to 3.0 mg/kg, clonal expansion of both CD4+ and CD8+ T cells in blood was seen between baseline and week 6. Low levels of normalized T-cell clonal expansion were also seen in some patients who did not respond. Which antigens the clonally expanded peripheral T cells were specific for was not determined. After ivuxolimab, expanded clones were on average more numerous among CD8+ T cells than among CD4+ T cells. In the 0.1-3.0 mg/kg groups, partial responders had among the lowest normalized peripheral clonal expansion, particularly in CD8+ T cells.

For this clone: Its antigen is not yet known. Base qualities are missing; no much larger clone stands one base away.

The junction shows trimming of 3 bases on V and 5 bases on J, and the gene matches do not reach 2 bases of it. From the cysteine through the phenylalanine, the CDR3 covers 13 amino acids. Only the CDR3 DNA stays, 39 bases, in frame from base 1. CDR1 and CDR2, looked up from the germline V gene, are SGHVS and FNYEAQ. This sequence uses TRBV7-6 and TRBJ1-1; TRBD1 matches 8 bases in the middle. This receptor was taken from an adult with an advanced solid tumor such as melanoma, head and neck, liver or kidney cancer. This specimen was CD4+ or CD8+ T cells sorted from blood, taken in a trial of the OX40 agonist ivuxolimab. The CDR3 sequence is CASSLTGETEAFF. The DNA reads as follows: TGTGCCAGCAGCTTGACAGGGGAGACTGAAGCTTTCTTT.